The source of this TCR beta chain is a study of cytomegalovirus exposure and HLA in healthy donors. Study as a whole: The platform used for the 95 to 150 validation repertoires matched that of the approximately 640 first-cohort repertoires, a later analysis reported.

The method was immunoSEQ multiplex PCR; TCRdb's version includes in-frame clones alone and lacks a portion of them. Here the sample spans about 360,000 clones, roughly 88% being singletons. V lost 4 bases and J lost 7; bases outside the gene matches: 6. The CDR3 contains 14 residues. Germline assignment: CDR1 SGHRS and CDR2 YFSETQ. This clone was seen a single time. The genes are TRBV5-1 and TRBJ1-5, with TRBD1 matching over 9 bases. Material: PBMCs. This sequence was found in a young woman in good health and CMV-seronegative. For the CDR3, the DNA is TGCGCCAGCAGCCCCGGACAGGGGCGGCAGCCCCAGCATTTT. Translated, it gives CASSPGQGRQPQHF.